These 8 T cell receptor beta chains were all obtained from the same sample, sequenced in a study of control samples from healthy donors and cancer patients. Measured with immunoSEQ multiplex PCR; TCRdb has only the in-frame clones, and not every one. The repertoire holds 90,000 to 150,000 clones, with around 89% as singletons. Sequencing was done on a sample of blood. All receptors come from a man between 50 and 59 years old in good health.

The genes are TRBV3-1 (or the pseudogene TRBV3-2) and TRBJ2-1; the D gene is possibly TRBD1 (6 bases). CDR1 LGHDT and CDR2 YNNKEL come from the germline V gene (reference sequence). Trimming shortened V by 8 bases and J by 4 bases, and 12 bases separated the two germline ends. CDR3 length: 13 residues. In nucleotides, the CDR3 is TGTGCCAGCTCGACAGGAAAATACAATGAGCAGTTCTTC. Residues: CASSTGKYNEQFF.

The rearrangement links TRBV11-2 to TRBJ2-7; perhaps TRBD1 as D (6 bases). This CDR3 contains 15 residues. V gave up 1 base and J gave up 0 bases, with 10 bases separating them. Germline lookup yields CDR1 SGHAT and CDR2 FQNNGV. CDR3 DNA: TGTGCCAGCAGCTTAGCGACAGGTAGCTCCTACGAGCAGTACTTC. Protein sequence: CASSLATGSSYEQYF.

The V and J genes are TRBV11-2 and TRBJ1-2; D is ambiguous. Germline V gene lookup returns CDR1 SGHAT and CDR2 FQNNGV. This CDR3 spans 14 amino acids. Trimming removed 0 bases at V and 7 bases at J, with 12 bases between. DNA of the CDR3: TGTGCCAGCAGCTTAGATGCTATAAGGGCTGGCTACACCTTC. Its translation is CASSLDAIRAGYTF.

This chain connects TRBV19 to TRBJ1-2; TRBD1 aligns across 12 bases. The germline gives CDR1 LNHDA, CDR2 SQIVND (reference sequence). The CDR3 is made up of 15 amino acids. Trimming removed 5 bases from V and 4 bases from J; junction bases left unmatched: 5. CDR3: CASSAGTGGLYGYTF. In DNA, the CDR3 is TGTGCCAGTAGTGCCGGGACAGGGGGCCTCTATGGCTACACCTTC.

The chain carries TRBV18 and TRBJ2-2; D might be TRBD2 (5 bases). Germline CDR1 is KGHSH and CDR2 is LQKENI. The germline V and J ends were trimmed by 8 bases and 1 base, with 14 bases remaining between them. The CDR3 runs 15 residues. CDR3: CASPVEGWNTGELFF. In DNA form, the CDR3 reads TGTGCCAGCCCCGTCGAGGGTTGGAACACCGGGGAGCTGTTTTTT.

The chain is built from TRBV7-9 and TRBJ1-3; D remains ambiguous. The CDR3 contains 15 residues. Germline CDR1 and CDR2: SEHNR and FQNEAQ (reference sequence). The germline V and J ends were trimmed by 5 bases and 2 bases, with 13 bases remaining between them. This CDR3 is CASSPRNPTGNTIYF. The CDR3 DNA is TGTGCCAGCAGCCCGAGGAACCCGACTGGAAACACCATATATTTT.

Only one count was recorded for this clone. The chain couples TRBV6-1 to TRBJ1-2; the D is unclear. Looked up from germline, CDR1 is MNHNS and CDR2 is SASEGT. V was trimmed by 1 base and J by 0 bases, leaving 6 bases between them. This CDR3 spans 14 amino acids. CDR3 in DNA: TGTGCCAGCAGTGAAGGGGCCTCTAACTATGGCTACACCTTC. It yields the protein CASSEGASNYGYTF.

The CDR3 spells CASSEVGGNSPLHF. The CDR3 DNA reads TGTGCCAGCAGTGAAGTAGGGGGTAATTCACCCCTCCACTTT. The chain carries TRBV2 and TRBJ1-6; possible D gene TRBD1, 6 bases. The CDR3 extends over 14 amino acids. With 1 base removed from V and 6 bases from J, the gap between germline ends came to 7 bases. Germline V gene lookup returns CDR1 SNHLY and CDR2 FYNNEI.